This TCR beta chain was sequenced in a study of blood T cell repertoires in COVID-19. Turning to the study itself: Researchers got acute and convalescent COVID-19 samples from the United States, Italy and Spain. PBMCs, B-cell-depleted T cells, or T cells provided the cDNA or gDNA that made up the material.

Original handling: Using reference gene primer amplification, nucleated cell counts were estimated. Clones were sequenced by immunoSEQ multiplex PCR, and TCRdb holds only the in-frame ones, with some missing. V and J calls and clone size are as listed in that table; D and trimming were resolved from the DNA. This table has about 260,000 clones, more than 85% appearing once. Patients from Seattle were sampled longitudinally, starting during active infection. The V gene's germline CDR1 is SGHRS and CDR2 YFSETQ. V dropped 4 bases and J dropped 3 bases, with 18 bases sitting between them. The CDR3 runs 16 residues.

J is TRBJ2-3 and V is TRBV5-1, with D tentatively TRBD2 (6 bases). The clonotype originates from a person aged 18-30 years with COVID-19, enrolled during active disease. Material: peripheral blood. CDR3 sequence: CASSRSGVSGTDTQYF. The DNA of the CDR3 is TGCGCCAGCAGCAGGAGCGGCGTTAGCGGTACAGATACGCAGTATTTT.